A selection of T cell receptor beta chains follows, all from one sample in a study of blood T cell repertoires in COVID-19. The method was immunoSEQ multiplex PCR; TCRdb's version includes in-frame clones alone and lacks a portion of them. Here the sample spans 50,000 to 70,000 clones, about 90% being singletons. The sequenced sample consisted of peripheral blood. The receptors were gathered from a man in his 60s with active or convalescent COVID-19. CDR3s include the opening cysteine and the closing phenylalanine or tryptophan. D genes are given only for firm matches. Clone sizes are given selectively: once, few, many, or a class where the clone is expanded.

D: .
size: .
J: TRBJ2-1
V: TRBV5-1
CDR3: CASSLTGTGDEQFF
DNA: TGCGCCAGCAGCTTGACGGGCACGGGGGATGAGCAGTTCTTC

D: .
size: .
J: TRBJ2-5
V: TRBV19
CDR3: CASSRDGKETQYF
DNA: TGTGCCAGTAGCCGTGACGGGAAAGAGACCCAGTACTTC

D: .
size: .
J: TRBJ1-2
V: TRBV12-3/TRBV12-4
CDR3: CASSLRGYGYTF
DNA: TGTGCCAGCAGTTTGCGGGGATATGGCTACACCTTC

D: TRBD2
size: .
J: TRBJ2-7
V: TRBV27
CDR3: CASSLGGRPREQYF
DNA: TGTGCCAGCAGTTTAGGCGGGAGGCCTCGCGAGCAGTACTTC

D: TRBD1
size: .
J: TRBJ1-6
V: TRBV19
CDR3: CASEDRGHNSPLHF
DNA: TGTGCCAGTGAGGACAGGGGCCATAATTCACCCCTCCACTTT

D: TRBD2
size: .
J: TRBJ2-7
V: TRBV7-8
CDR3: CASSLWLAGHYEQYF
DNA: TGTGCCAGCAGCTTATGGCTAGCGGGACACTACGAGCAGTACTTC

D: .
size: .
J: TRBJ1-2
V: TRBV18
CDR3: CASSPPTGPYGYTF
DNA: TGTGCCAGCTCACCACCCACAGGGCCCTATGGCTACACCTTC

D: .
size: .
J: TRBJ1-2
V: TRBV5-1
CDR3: CASSLDRGGGYTF
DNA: TGCGCCAGCAGCTTGGATCGGGGTGGTGGCTACACCTTC

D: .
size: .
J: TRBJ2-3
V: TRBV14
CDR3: CASSFRDTSTDTQYF
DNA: TGTGCCAGCAGCTTCCGGGACACAAGCACAGATACGCAGTATTTT

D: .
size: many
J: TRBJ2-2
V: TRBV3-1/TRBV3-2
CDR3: CASSSQGGPYAGELFF
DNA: TGTGCCAGCAGCTCTCAAGGGGGACCCTACGCCGGGGAGCTGTTTTTT

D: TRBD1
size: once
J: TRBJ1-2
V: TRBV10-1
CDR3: CASSELRDRIYGYTF
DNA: TGCGCCAGCAGTGAGCTGCGGGACAGGATCTATGGCTACACCTTC

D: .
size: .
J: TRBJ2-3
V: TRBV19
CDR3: CASSRPTGRGTDTQYF
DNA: TGTGCCAGTAGTCGTCCAACAGGGCGAGGTACAGATACGCAGTATTTT

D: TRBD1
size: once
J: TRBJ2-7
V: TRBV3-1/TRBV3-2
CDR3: CASARGQLSYEQYF
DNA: TGTGCCAGTGCGAGGGGACAGCTATCCTACGAGCAGTACTTC

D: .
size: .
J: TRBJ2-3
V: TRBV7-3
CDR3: CASSKSLADTQYF
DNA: TGTGCCAGCAGCAAATCTCTAGCAGATACGCAGTATTTT

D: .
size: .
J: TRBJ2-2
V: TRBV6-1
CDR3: CASSEGSRANTGELFF
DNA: TGTGCCAGCAGTGAAGGGAGCAGGGCGAACACCGGGGAGCTGTTTTTT

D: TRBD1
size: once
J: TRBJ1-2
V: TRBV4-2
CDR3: CASSRGTTGVGGYTF
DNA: TGTGCCAGCAGCCGGGGGACGACAGGGGTTGGGGGCTACACCTTC

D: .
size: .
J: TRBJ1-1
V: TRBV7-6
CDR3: CASSPQQGVNTEAFF
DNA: TGTGCCAGCAGCCCACAGCAAGGGGTGAACACTGAAGCTTTCTTT

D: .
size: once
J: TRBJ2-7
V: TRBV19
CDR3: CASSIGGNPYEQYF
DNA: TGTGCCAGTAGTATAGGCGGGAACCCCTACGAGCAGTACTTC

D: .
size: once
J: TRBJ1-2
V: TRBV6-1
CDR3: CASSERGGYTF
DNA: TGTGCCAGCAGTGAAAGGGGTGGCTACACCTTC

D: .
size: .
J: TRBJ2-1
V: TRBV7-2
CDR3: CASSLAFRRGTSYNEQFF
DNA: TGTGCCAGCAGCTTAGCATTTCGGCGGGGTACTAGTTACAATGAGCAGTTCTTC

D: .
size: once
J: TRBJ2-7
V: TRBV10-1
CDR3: CASNPVGRNPYEQYF
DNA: TGCGCCAGCAATCCCGTGGGCAGGAATCCCTACGAGCAGTACTTC

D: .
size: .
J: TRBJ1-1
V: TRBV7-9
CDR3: CASSSSLFTEAFF
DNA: TGTGCCAGCAGCTCCTCCTTGTTTACTGAAGCTTTCTTT

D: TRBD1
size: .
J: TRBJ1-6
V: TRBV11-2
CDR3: CASSPGGDRPNSPLHF
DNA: TGTGCCAGCAGCCCGGGTGGGGACAGGCCGAATTCACCCCTCCACTTT

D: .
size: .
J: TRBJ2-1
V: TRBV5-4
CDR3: CASSWNAGYNEQFF
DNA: TGTGCCAGCAGCTGGAACGCGGGATACAATGAGCAGTTCTTC

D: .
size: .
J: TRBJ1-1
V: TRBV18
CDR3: CASSPSGDGLNTEAFF
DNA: TGTGCCAGCTCACCAAGCGGGGATGGGCTGAACACTGAAGCTTTCTTT

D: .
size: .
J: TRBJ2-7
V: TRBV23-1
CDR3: CASSRDGGYEQYF
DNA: TGCGCCAGCAGTCGCGATGGGGGGTACGAGCAGTACTTC

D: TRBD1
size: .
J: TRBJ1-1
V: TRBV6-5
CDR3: CASSLRGGASEAFF
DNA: TGTGCCAGCAGTTTACGAGGGGGCGCTTCAGAAGCTTTCTTT

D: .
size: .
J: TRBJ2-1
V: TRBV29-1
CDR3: CSVGAGSEQFF
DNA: TGCAGCGTGGGGGCAGGTAGTGAGCAGTTCTTC

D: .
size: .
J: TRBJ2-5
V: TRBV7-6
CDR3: CASSLGTGFLETQYF
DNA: TGTGCCAGCAGCTTAGGAACAGGGTTTCTTGAGACCCAGTACTTC

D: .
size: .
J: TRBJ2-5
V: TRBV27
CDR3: CASKGGGAGQETQYF
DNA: TGTGCCAGCAAAGGAGGGGGGGCCGGGCAAGAGACCCAGTACTTC

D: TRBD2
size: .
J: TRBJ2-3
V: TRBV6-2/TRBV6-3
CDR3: CASSYYGLAGGSTDTQYF
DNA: TGTGCCAGCAGTTATTACGGACTAGCGGGGGGAAGCACAGATACGCAGTATTTT

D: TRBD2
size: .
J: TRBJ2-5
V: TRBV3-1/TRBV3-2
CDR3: CASTRGGWRYKETQYF
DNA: TGTGCCAGCACCCGGGGGGGATGGCGTTATAAAGAGACCCAGTACTTC

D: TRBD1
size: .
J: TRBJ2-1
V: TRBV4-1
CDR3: CASSQGALRDRAYNEQFF
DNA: TGCGCCAGCAGCCAAGGGGCGTTGAGGGACAGGGCCTACAATGAGCAGTTCTTC

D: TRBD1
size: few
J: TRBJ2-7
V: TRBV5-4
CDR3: CASSIGQDLYEQYF
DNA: TGTGCCAGCAGCATAGGACAGGATTTGTACGAGCAGTACTTC

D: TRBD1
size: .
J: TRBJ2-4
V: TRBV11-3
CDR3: CASSDNRGLAKNIQYF
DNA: TGTGCCAGCAGCGACAACAGGGGTCTAGCCAAAAACATTCAGTACTTC

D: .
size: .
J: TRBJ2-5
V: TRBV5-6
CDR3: CASSPWWGGQETQYF
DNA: TGTGCCAGCAGCCCATGGTGGGGCGGCCAAGAGACCCAGTACTTC

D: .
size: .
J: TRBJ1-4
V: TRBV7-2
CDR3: CASRRDGATNEKLFF
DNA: TGTGCCAGCAGGAGAGATGGAGCAACTAATGAAAAACTGTTTTTT

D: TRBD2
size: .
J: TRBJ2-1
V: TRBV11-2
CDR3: CASIISGSFYNEQFF
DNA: TGTGCCAGCATTATTAGCGGGAGTTTCTACAATGAGCAGTTCTTC

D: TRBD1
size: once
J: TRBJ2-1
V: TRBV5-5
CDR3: CASSFETGDYNEQFF
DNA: TGTGCCAGCAGCTTCGAGACAGGGGATTACAATGAGCAGTTCTTC

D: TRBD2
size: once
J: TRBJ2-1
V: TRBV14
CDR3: CASSPRLAGGLINEQFF
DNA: TGTGCCAGCAGCCCTAGGCTAGCGGGGGGGCTTATCAATGAGCAGTTCTTC

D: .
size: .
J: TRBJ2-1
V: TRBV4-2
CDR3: CASSQEAVDYNEQFF
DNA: TGTGCCAGCAGCCAAGAAGCGGTAGATTACAATGAGCAGTTCTTC

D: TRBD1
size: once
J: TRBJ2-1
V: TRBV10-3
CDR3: CAISDPGTGGPVPFF
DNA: TGTGCCATCAGCGACCCCGGGACAGGGGGTCCCGTACCGTTCTTC

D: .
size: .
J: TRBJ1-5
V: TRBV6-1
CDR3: CASSEAPRQPQHF
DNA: TGTGCCAGCAGTGAAGCCCCCAGGCAGCCCCAGCATTTT

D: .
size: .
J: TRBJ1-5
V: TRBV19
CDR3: CASSILTRGNNQPQHF
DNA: TGTGCCAGTAGTATTTTGACAAGGGGTAACAATCAGCCCCAGCATTTT

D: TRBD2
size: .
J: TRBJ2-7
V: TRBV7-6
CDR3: CASSPTVAGGDEQYF
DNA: TGTGCCAGCAGCCCCACGGTAGCGGGAGGGGACGAGCAGTACTTC

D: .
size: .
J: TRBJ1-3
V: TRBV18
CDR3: CASSPADSARGSGNTIYF
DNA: TGTGCCAGCTCACCCGCAGACAGCGCCAGGGGCTCTGGAAACACCATATATTTT

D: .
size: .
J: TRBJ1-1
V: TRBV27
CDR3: CASGRLGNTEAFF
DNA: TGTGCCAGCGGGCGTTTGGGGAACACTGAAGCTTTCTTT

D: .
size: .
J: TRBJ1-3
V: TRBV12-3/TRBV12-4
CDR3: CASSSGNTIYF
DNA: TGTGCCAGCAGTTCGGGAAACACCATATATTTT

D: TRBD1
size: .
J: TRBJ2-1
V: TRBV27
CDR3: CASSPGQGPYNEQFF
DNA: TGTGCCAGCAGCCCTGGACAGGGTCCATACAATGAGCAGTTCTTC

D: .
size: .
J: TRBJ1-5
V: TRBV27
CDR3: CASTRREGDSNQPQHF
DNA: TGTGCCAGCACTCGAAGGGAGGGGGATAGCAATCAGCCCCAGCATTTT

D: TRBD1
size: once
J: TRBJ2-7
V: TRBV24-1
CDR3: CATSDPGTGKSEQYF
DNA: TGTGCCACCAGTGATCCCGGGACAGGGAAATCCGAGCAGTACTTC

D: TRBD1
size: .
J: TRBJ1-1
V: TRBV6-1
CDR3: CASSEPYRGRTEAFF
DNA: TGTGCCAGCAGTGAACCCTACAGGGGGCGAACTGAAGCTTTCTTT

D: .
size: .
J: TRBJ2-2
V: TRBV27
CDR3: CASSMTSTGELFF
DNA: TGTGCCAGCAGCATGACTAGCACCGGGGAGCTGTTTTTT

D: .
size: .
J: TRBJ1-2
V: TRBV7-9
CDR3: CASSPGLYGYTF
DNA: TGTGCCAGCAGCCCTGGACTCTATGGCTACACCTTC

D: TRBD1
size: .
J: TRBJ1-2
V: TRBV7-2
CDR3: CASSLVQGDGYTF
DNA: TGTGCCAGCAGCTTAGTTCAGGGGGATGGCTACACCTTC

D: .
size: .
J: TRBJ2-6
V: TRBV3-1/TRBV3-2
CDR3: CASSQGRGAGANVLTF
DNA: TGTGCCAGCAGCCAAGGCCGGGGAGCTGGGGCCAACGTCCTGACTTTC

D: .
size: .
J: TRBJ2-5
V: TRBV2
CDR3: CASSPTSRETQYF
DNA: TGTGCCAGCAGCCCGACTAGTAGGGAGACCCAGTACTTC

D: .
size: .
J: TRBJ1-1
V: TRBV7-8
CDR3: CASSLASAASKAFF
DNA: TGTGCCAGCAGCTTAGCCAGCGCCGCCAGTAAAGCTTTCTTT

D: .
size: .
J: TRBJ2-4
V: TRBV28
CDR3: CASYDINKNIQYF
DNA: TGTGCCAGTTATGACATAAACAAAAACATTCAGTACTTC